This section outlines one T cell receptor (beta chain) sequence together with its context. The antigen it binds to is not known. The sample holds no much larger clone one base away, and base qualities are not on file. The CDR3 runs 12 amino acids, cysteine and phenylalanine included. Only the CDR3 DNA is retained, 36 bases long and in frame from the first base. For CDR1 and CDR2, the germline V gene (reference sequence) lists DFQATT and SNEGSKA. Trimming costs V 1 base and J 6 bases, and their ends lie 9 bases apart. This record comes from a study of identical twins (dated by TCRdb to the mid-2010s). Notes on the research overall: To test whether fetal clonotypes persist, this study deep-sequenced TCR alpha and beta repertoires from monozygotic twins, from unrelated adults of various ages, and from cord blood. Replicate twin experiments were performed at different times using different library preparation protocols to rule out contamination. On the study overall, not on this receptor specifically: Recombination models systematically underestimated out-of-frame TCR alpha sharing in monozygotic twins but agreed with sharing between unrelated individuals. Invariant T cells such as MAIT and iNKT could partly confound zero-insertion analyses, although diverse VJ usage argued against such confounding for most clonotypes. Abundant cord blood beta clonotypes had fewer insertions, young adult naive repertoires showed a similar but weaker trend, and memory repertoires showed no such trend. Conclusions relied on cross-sectional statistical analysis, since the same donors could not be followed over many years. The excess sharing between twins in beta out-of-frame sequences was weaker because fewer shared sequences reduced the signal-to-noise ratio. Compared with coincidental sharing between unrelated individuals, out-of-frame TCR alpha sequences shared between twins had an excess of sequences with low generation probability.

Every donor in the study was a healthy Caucasian. The study also sequenced three unrelated non-twin adults: a male aged 18 to 30, a male aged 50 to 60 and a female aged 50 to 60. Using Miltenyi CD45RO+ enrichment and human naive T-cell isolation kits, memory (CD45RO+) and naive T cells were isolated from PBMC. Receptor libraries were prepared by 5' RACE. The sequencer listed for this sample is Illumina HiSeq 2000. Template switching added a universal primer binding site, and the final cDNA carried a unique molecular identifier that allowed TCR cDNA molecules to be counted accurately. Specific primers in the conserved constant-segment region were used to synthesize first-strand cDNA for TCR alpha and beta chains. To control for contamination, every cDNA library was double barcoded, receiving both a SMART-Mk sample barcode and Illumina barcodes. Two successive PCR steps introduced TruSeq adapter sequences along with Illumina sample barcodes. The Illumina HiSeq platform was used with custom primers to sequence TCR alpha and beta cDNA libraries. Processing in the source paper ran as follows. MiGEC was used to process raw reads and extract unique molecular identifiers, and MiXCR was used to find CDR3 positions. For each individual, recombination models were inferred using an EM algorithm with the repgenHMM and IGoR tools. The tcR package in R was used for shared clonotype analysis, with sharing normalized by the product of cloneset sizes. Out-of-frame nonproductive sequences were analyzed to study raw recombination free of thymic and clonal selection effects. TCRdb ran its own pipeline on the public reads, namely fastp trimming at Q25 and MiXCR clone calling, and kept in-frame beta chains. Here each entry gathers all rows of one CDR3 protein and keeps the most common genes and DNA. Clone size and V and J calls follow TCRdb, not the original study. This sample gives 300,000 to 400,000 distinct CDR3 sequences in total; 9% of them show up just once. Of the sample, roughly 9% is held by the ten largest clones.

The source material was naive T cells sorted from blood. Reading the label with the study, this specimen's cell subset or site is: cells isolated with a human naive T-cell isolation kit. The chain is made from TRBV20-1 and TRBJ1-1; the D gene lacks a confident call. The sequence was collected from a woman aged 45-59 years in good health. At the DNA level, the sequence is TGCAGTGCTAGAGGAGGCGACGCTGAAGCTTTCTTT. The translation is CSARGGDAEAFF.